These T cell receptor beta chains were read from a single sample in a study of shared clonotypes between healthy human individuals. Sequenced by immunoSEQ multiplex PCR; TCRdb stores in-frame clones only, minus some. The table records around 1,100,000 clones, approximately 75% of them present only once. Sequencing was done on a sample of memory CD4+ T cells from PBMCs. These receptor sequences come from a man aged 18 to 35 in good health. Some clones in this sample may be carry-over from other donors' samples. CDR3s include the opening cysteine and the closing phenylalanine or tryptophan. A D gene is named only where the DNA matches it firmly. Not every row has a clone size; where given, it reads once, few, many or a size class.

clone size,D gene,J gene,V gene,CDR3 DNA,CDR3 protein
NA,NA,TRBJ2-3,TRBV18,TGTGCCAGCTCACCACAGAGCACAGATACGCAGTATTTT,CASSPQSTDTQYF
NA,NA,TRBJ2-3,TRBV28,TGTGCCAGCAGTTATGGGGGGGGGCGAGGGACAGATACGCAGTATTTT,CASSYGGGRGTDTQYF
NA,NA,TRBJ2-2,TRBV4-3,TGCGCCAGCAGCCAAGGGCGGGTAGTCGTGACCGGGGAGCTGTTTTTT,CASSQGRVVVTGELFF
NA,TRBD2,TRBJ2-7,TRBV6-5,TGTGCCAGCAGGAGCGGGAGGGCCGGGTACGAGCAGTACTTC,CASRSGRAGYEQYF
few,TRBD2,TRBJ2-7,TRBV2,TGTGCCAGCAGTCGCGGGAGCTACGAGCAGTACTTC,CASSRGSYEQYF
NA,NA,TRBJ2-3,TRBV28,TGTGCCAGCACCCCCCTGGAGACTTCCAAATCCACAGATACGCAGTATTTT,CASTPLETSKSTDTQYF
NA,NA,TRBJ1-5,TRBV28,TGTGCCAGCGCAGGAATACGGCAGCCCCAGCATTTT,CASAGIRQPQHF
NA,NA,TRBJ2-7,TRBV30,TGTGCCTGGAGTGAGGACTACGAGCAGTACTTC,CAWSEDYEQYF
NA,NA,TRBJ2-7,TRBV28,TGTGCCAGCAGAAGCATGTCCACGTACGAGCAGTACTTC,CASRSMSTYEQYF
NA,TRBD1,TRBJ2-5,TRBV7-8,TGTGCCAGCAGCCTCGGGACAGGACAAGAGACCCAGTACTTC,CASSLGTGQETQYF
NA,NA,TRBJ1-1,TRBV29-1,TGCAGCGTGGCGAGAAGCGGGGGGAACACTGAAGCTTTCTTT,CSVARSGGNTEAFF
NA,NA,TRBJ1-3,TRBV9,TGTGCCAGCAGCGCGGGGGGCTCTGGAAACACCATATATTTT,CASSAGGSGNTIYF
NA,TRBD1,TRBJ2-7,TRBV5-6,TGTGCCAGCAGCTCCGGGACAGGACTCTACGAGCAGTACTTC,CASSSGTGLYEQYF
NA,NA,TRBJ1-4,TRBV9,TGTGCCAGCAGCCCCGGACACACTACAACTAATGAAAAACTGTTTTTT,CASSPGHTTTNEKLFF
NA,TRBD1,TRBJ2-1,TRBV7-2,TGTGCCAGCAGCTTTGACAGGGGAAGAGCTGAGCAGTTCTTC,CASSFDRGRAEQFF
NA,NA,TRBJ2-2,TRBV4-1,TGCGCCAGCAGCCCGACTAGTATTTCCGGGGAGCTGTTTTTT,CASSPTSISGELFF
once,TRBD2,TRBJ2-5,TRBV28,TGTGCCAGCAGTGCCCGGGGGGGGGTTCAAGAGACCCAGTACTTC,CASSARGGVQETQYF
NA,TRBD2,TRBJ2-2,TRBV4-2,TGTGCCAGCAGCCAATCCCTAGCGGGCACCGGGGAGCTGTTTTTT,CASSQSLAGTGELFF
few,NA,TRBJ1-4,TRBV4-2,TGTGCCAGCAGCCAAGACGGGGCAGAAAATGAAAAACTGTTTTTT,CASSQDGAENEKLFF
NA,NA,TRBJ1-3,TRBV30,TGTGCCTGGAGTGTAAACCTAGAGGGGACCATATATTTT,CAWSVNLEGTIYF
NA,NA,TRBJ1-2,TRBV7-3,TGTGCCAGCAGCTCCTTGGGGGGAGACTATGGCTACACCTTC,CASSSLGGDYGYTF
NA,NA,TRBJ2-1,TRBV7-3,TGTGCCAGCAGCTTAACAGGGGAGCAGTTCTTC,CASSLTGEQFF
few,NA,TRBJ1-3,TRBV27,TGTGCCAGCAGTTTACGGTTGGGCGGTGGAAACACCATATATTTT,CASSLRLGGGNTIYF
NA,NA,TRBJ2-7,TRBV29-1,TGCAGCGTTGGTCAGGGGGGGAACTACGAGCAGTACTTC,CSVGQGGNYEQYF
many,TRBD2,TRBJ2-5,TRBV6-6,TGTGCCAGCAGTCGTACTCCGGGACTAGCGGAAGAGACCCAGTACTTC,CASSRTPGLAEETQYF
NA,NA,TRBJ1-2,TRBV19,TGTGCCAGTAGTATAAACAACCTGTATGGCTACACCTTC,CASSINNLYGYTF
NA,TRBD1,TRBJ1-2,TRBV28,TGTGCCAGCAGTCCTTGGGACAGGGGGCCTATTAGCTACACCTTC,CASSPWDRGPISYTF
NA,NA,TRBJ1-5,TRBV28,TGTGCCAGCAGCTCCCCACGAGGGGGGATCAATCAGCCCCAGCATTTT,CASSSPRGGINQPQHF
NA,TRBD2,TRBJ2-7,TRBV15,TGTGCCACCAGCAGATACGGACTAGCGGACACCTACGAGCAGTACTTC,CATSRYGLADTYEQYF